The table lists the clone carrying this TCR beta chain with a few counts. What it binds is unknown. The entry originates in a study of neoadjuvant anti-PD-1 for oral cavity cancer. On the study more broadly: Nivolumab at 3 mg/kg was mostly given biweekly, three to four doses, pre-surgery. Non-progressing patients received a fourth nivolumab dose near day 43, then surgery on days 50-56. The study's findings and limits: Each response group had just a few patients in TCR analyses.

Germline CDR1 reads SGHRS; CDR2 reads YFSETQ. With 8 bases removed from V and 1 base from J, the gap between germline ends came to 18 bases. This CDR3 has 15 residues. The data were produced by immunoSEQ multiplex PCR, yet TCRdb's version contains in-frame clones alone and is incomplete. This table holds roughly 46,000 clones, 77% found once. The time point: after neoadjuvant nivolumab, at surgical resection. Patients had newly diagnosed, untreated stage II-IVA oral cavity squamous cell carcinoma. This material consisted of PBMCs, taken after nivolumab (anti-PD-1) treatment. The clonotype comes from a person aged 35 to 85 with oral cavity squamous cell carcinoma. V gene TRBV5-1 combines with J gene TRBJ1-1, with D perhaps matching TRBD1 (6 bases). The CDR3 spells CASNLRGGGNTEAFF. The CDR3 DNA follows: TGCGCCAGTAATCTCAGGGGCGGTGGGAACACTGAAGCTTTCTTT.